The rows below give T cell receptor beta chains drawn from one sample of a study of blood T cells in healthy people across ages. TCRdb itself ran the 5' RACE reads through MiXCR, one entry per CDR3 protein. The table records roughly 800,000 distinct CDR3 sequences, 25% of them present only once. These data also featured in a second study, about T cells of mothers and their children.

The sequenced material came from blood. The source is a boy between 10 and 17 years old in good health. Both conserved end residues are part of each CDR3. D genes are given only for firm matches.

d_call: NA; j_call: TRBJ1-1; v_call: TRBV28; cdr3_aa: CASSLWVGESAFF
d_call: NA; j_call: TRBJ1-4; v_call: TRBV6-1; cdr3_aa: CASSDPYQGTELFF
d_call: NA; j_call: TRBJ2-2; v_call: TRBV20-1; cdr3_aa: CSARDPAEPTGELFF
d_call: TRBD2; j_call: TRBJ2-1; v_call: TRBV7-2; cdr3_aa: CASTRDGGYNEQFF
d_call: NA; j_call: TRBJ2-6; v_call: TRBV7-2; cdr3_aa: CACSLFSGANVLTF
d_call: NA; j_call: NA; v_call: TRBV29-1; cdr3_aa: CSARDQLRVHNEQFF
d_call: NA; j_call: TRBJ2-1; v_call: TRBV4-2; cdr3_aa: CASSQDTISYNEQFF
d_call: NA; j_call: NA; v_call: TRBV2; cdr3_aa: CANRQITYEQYF
d_call: NA; j_call: TRBJ2-3; v_call: TRBV7-2; cdr3_aa: CASSLGSGPDTDTQYF
d_call: TRBD2; j_call: TRBJ2-1; v_call: TRBV7-6; cdr3_aa: CASSQTSGGHDEQFF
d_call: NA; j_call: TRBJ1-2; v_call: TRBV19; cdr3_aa: CASSIRQGRDYGYTF
d_call: TRBD2; j_call: TRBJ2-1; v_call: TRBV18; cdr3_aa: CASSRGAGGTPNEQFF
d_call: TRBD2; j_call: TRBJ2-2; v_call: TRBV5-5; cdr3_aa: CASSLPPSGNVGELFF
d_call: TRBD1; j_call: TRBJ2-7; v_call: TRBV20-1; cdr3_aa: CRADRGLNEQYF
d_call: NA; j_call: TRBJ2-5; v_call: TRBV6-5; cdr3_aa: CASSVRGAGETQYF
d_call: NA; j_call: TRBJ2-7; v_call: TRBV29-1; cdr3_aa: CSVRPDASYEQYF
d_call: TRBD2; j_call: TRBJ2-5; v_call: TRBV5-1; cdr3_aa: CASSPEVREAQYF
d_call: TRBD2; j_call: TRBJ2-7; v_call: TRBV4-1; cdr3_aa: CASSQESRLAGMDEQYF
d_call: TRBD1; j_call: NA; v_call: TRBV19; cdr3_aa: CASSTLGQGYNEQFF
d_call: TRBD2; j_call: TRBJ2-7; v_call: TRBV7-2; cdr3_aa: CASSLRSGSSYEQYF
d_call: NA; j_call: NA; v_call: TRBV7-2; cdr3_aa: CASSLAGEDEQYF
d_call: NA; j_call: TRBJ2-5; v_call: TRBV10-3; cdr3_aa: CAISEPGNSETQYF
d_call: NA; j_call: TRBJ2-5; v_call: TRBV4-3; cdr3_aa: CASSQDHRLGVTQYF
d_call: NA; j_call: TRBJ2-5; v_call: TRBV3-1; cdr3_aa: CASSQDYRGLETQYF
d_call: TRBD1; j_call: TRBJ2-2; v_call: TRBV7-2; cdr3_aa: CASLPFQDRGYTGELFF